The clone carrying this T cell receptor beta chain was counted a few times. Its target is not known. Constant-region reverse primers amplified full-length variable regions, followed by semi-nested Nested Universal Primer A PCR. Each CDR3 protein is one row after TCRdb ran MiXCR on the 5' RACE reads. The sample consists of roughly 39,000 distinct CDR3 sequences, over 15% of them appearing once. Trimming cost V 3 bases and J 1 base, with 12 bases left between them. CDR3 length: 15 residues. The germline V gene has CDR1 SGHRS and CDR2 YFSETQ. Whole-study findings and limits: The larger-cohort validation was restricted to a single TCR beta V-J rearrangement rather than whole repertoires. Greatest tumor Treg TCR overlap was with tumor naive CD4+ cells. In terms of TCR gene usage, tumor memory CD4+ T cells clustered together with blood and lymph node memory CD4+ cells, as well as with lymph node naive CD4+ cells.

The chain combines TRBV5-1 with TRBJ2-3; the D is unclear. The clonotype was recovered from a female donor with breast cancer. The sequencing sample was made of naive CD4+ T cells sorted from a lymph node. Subset in this sample: naive CD4+ T cells, CD4+CD45RA+CD25-. The CDR3 region is CASSSGPPGTDTQYF. The CDR3 DNA is TGCGCCAGCAGCTCTGGCCCCCCGGGCACAGATACGCAGTATTTT.